This T cell receptor beta chain was captured by sequencing in a study of T cells after somatic rescue of genetic block. Here immunoSEQ multiplex PCR was the method, and the copy in TCRdb shows in-frame clones only, minus some. The repertoire holds tens of thousands of clones, with roughly 93% as singletons. Per germline, CDR1 SEHNR and CDR2 FQNEAQ (reference sequence). Trimming stripped 5 bases from V and 4 bases from J, with 19 bases between. This CDR3 comprises 16 residues. The TCR was taken from a man aged 25-45 years. Sample: peripheral blood mononuclear cells (PBMCs). V and J are TRBV7-9 and TRBJ2-3; D ambiguous. Here the CDR3 DNA reads TGTGCCAGCAGCCTTAATCTAGGCATCGTAGCAGATACGCAGTATTTT. Protein: CASSLNLGIVADTQYF.